Each of the 10 T cell receptor beta chains below was sequenced from the same sample in a study of blood T cells in healthy people across ages. For the second PCR, which ran for 7 to 11 cycles, a sample-barcoded 5' primer and a J-beta primer mix were used. From the 5' RACE reads, TCRdb called clonotypes with MiXCR, one entry per CDR3 protein. This sample has 850,000 to 1,300,000 distinct CDR3 sequences, with 40% to 50% found just once. Sequencing used blood. The receptors were sampled from a woman aged 55-70 years in good health.

There are a few counts of this clonotype. The gene calls are TRBV5-1 and TRBJ2-2; TRBD1 matches at 10 bases. The CDR3 sequence is 15 residues long. Trimming removed 1 base from V and 6 bases from J; junction bases left unmatched: 3. Germline CDR1 SGHRS, CDR2 YFSETQ. The CDR3 nucleotides read TGCGCCAGCAGCTTGTCCGGGACAGGGGCCGGGGAGCTGTTTTTT. This encodes CASSLSGTGAGELFF.

This clonotype was detected a few times. V gene TRBV6-6 combines with J gene TRBJ1-1, with D unclear. Trimming removed 0 bases at V and 4 bases at J, with 12 bases between. The CDR3 has 15 residues. Germline V lookup: CDR1 MNHNY, CDR2 SVGAGI (reference sequence). As DNA, the CDR3 is TGTGCCAGCAGTTACTCCGGACTACCCTCCACTGAAGCTTTCTTT. The encoded protein is CASSYSGLPSTEAFF.

This clonotype appeared many times. This chain joins TRBV7-2 and TRBJ2-1, with 8 bases lining up with TRBD2. Germline trimming cut 3 bases from V and 6 bases from J; bases unmatched to any gene: 4. Germline CDR1 is SGHTA and CDR2 is FQGNSA. This CDR3 is built from 14 residues. The CDR3 sequence: CASSFGRGSNEQFF. CDR3 coding DNA: TGTGCCAGCAGCTTCGGGAGGGGGAGCAATGAGCAGTTCTTC.

V usage is TRBV28 and J usage is TRBJ2-5; TRBD2 matches 7 bases. This CDR3 has 15 residues. V gave up 7 bases and J gave up 11 bases; unmatched junction bases: 19. Germline CDR1 is MDHEN and CDR2 is SYDVKM. CDR3 in amino acids: CASKAGDQLQYEQYF. DNA for the CDR3: TGTGCCAGCAAGGCGGGAGACCAATTACAATATGAGCAGTACTTC.

Only a few counts were recorded for this clonotype. The chain has TRBV5-8 and TRBJ2-1; D unresolved. From germline, CDR1 is SGHTS and CDR2 YDEGEE. Trimming took off 0 bases at V and 0 bases at J, with 10 bases between the two ends. This CDR3 has 16 residues. CDR3 nucleotide sequence: TGTGCCAGCAGCTTGGGGGGTTGGAGCTCCTACAATGAGCAGTTCTTC. Amino acids: CASSLGGWSSYNEQFF.

V usage is TRBV4-1 and J usage is TRBJ2-7; 11 bases match TRBD1. Unmatched junction bases numbered 11, after V lost 6 bases and J lost 4 bases. CDR1 MGHRA and CDR2 YSYEKL come from the germline V gene. The CDR3 has 16 residues. CDR3 DNA: TGCGCCAGCAGTCAGAGCGGACAGGGGGCCGGGTACGAGCAGTACTTC. Translation gives CASSQSGQGAGYEQYF.

This rearrangement joins TRBV5-6 to TRBJ2-7; D call uncertain. V lost 3 bases, J lost 4 bases, and 17 bases lay in between. In germline, CDR1 is SGHDT, CDR2 YYEEEE. This CDR3 is 15 amino acids long. CDR3 in DNA: TGTGCCAGCAGCTCGCGACTCCTTCCCTCGTACGAGCAGTACTTC. It yields the protein CASSSRLLPSYEQYF.

The table lists this clonotype with a count of one. The chain recombines TRBV28 with TRBJ2-5; 7 nucleotides agree with TRBD1. With V trimmed by 6 bases and J by 5 bases, 18 bases remained unmatched. The CDR3 loop spans 17 amino acids. Germline V CDR1 and CDR2: MDHEN, SYDVKM. This chain's CDR3 is CASSPFSGTGDRETQYF. The DNA of the CDR3 is TGTGCCAGCAGCCCCTTCTCGGGTACAGGGGACCGTGAGACCCAGTACTTC.

On this clonotype: This may be a read error, as it is one base from a much larger clone. CDR3 sequence: CASSRTGGKQYF. For the CDR3, the DNA is TGTGCCAGCAGCCGGACAGGAGGCAAGCAGTACTTC. V and J are TRBV2 and TRBJ2-7; the match to TRBD1 covers 7 bases. Trimming at V came to 6 bases and at J to 8 bases, leaving 7 bases not matched to a gene. CDR3 length: 12 amino acids. In germline, CDR1 is SNHLY, CDR2 FYNNEI.

The chain combines TRBV14 with TRBJ2-7, with D possibly TRBD2 on 5 matching bases. The CDR3 runs 12 residues. Germline V gives CDR1 SGHDN, CDR2 FVKESK. The V end lost 4 bases, the J end lost 7 bases, and 11 bases lay between the germline ends. The CDR3 reads CASSPGYREQYF. CDR3 in DNA: TGTGCCAGCAGCCCGGGGTACCGGGAGCAGTACTTC.